What follows are 29 T cell receptor beta chains derived from one specimen sequenced in a study of CD8+ T cells in alopecia areata (dated by TCRdb to 2016 to 2018). Receptors were amplified or captured by the immunoSEQ multiplex PCR assay. RNA was extracted from all samples and reverse transcribed into cDNA as template for TCR sequencing. TCRdb retrieved this table from immuneACCESS and kept in-frame rearrangements only. Not all clones are present; in checked studies, unresolved V genes account for under half, and no reason is known for the remainder. The sample data list almost 250,000 clones, and roughly two thirds of these were observed just once. Approximately 1.2% of the sample comes from the top ten. This specimen's time point label, per the study, means: baseline before oral tofacitinib. Sequenced material: CD4+ T cells sorted from blood, taken at week 0. These receptors were obtained from a human donor with alopecia areata.

The chain has TRBV23-1 and TRBJ2-7, with 9 bases identical to TRBD1. TRBV23-1 is given ORF status, its function remaining uncertain. Germline trimming cut 0 bases from V and 1 base from J; bases unmatched to any gene: 7. This CDR3 is built from 17 residues. The CDR3 is CASSQSWGQGTSYEQYF. The CDR3 DNA is TGCGCCAGCAGTCAATCGTGGGGACAGGGAACATCCTACGAGCAGTACTTC.

The chain combines TRBV4-2 with TRBJ2-7; D call uncertain. Germline CDR1 is LGHNA and CDR2 is YNFKEQ. The CDR3 contains 13 residues. V lost 4 bases to trimming and J lost 5 bases, with 12 bases between them. Here the CDR3 DNA reads TGTGCCAGCAGCCGGGGATCCCAGGACGAGCAGTACTTC. This gives the protein CASSRGSQDEQYF.

This chain joins TRBV5-1 and TRBJ2-7; 8 nucleotides align to TRBD1. Germline V CDR1 and CDR2: SGHRS, YFSETQ. The CDR3 length is 13 residues. After removal of 5 bases from V and 6 bases from J, the junction contained 7 bases not matched to a gene. CDR3 sequence (DNA): TGCGCCAGCAGATGGACAGGGTCAAGCGAGCAGTACTTC. This translates into CASRWTGSSEQYF.

This chain's CDR3 is CAWSVHGGDYNEQFF. The CDR3 DNA follows: TGTGCCTGGAGTGTACACGGGGGGGACTACAATGAGCAGTTCTTC. J is TRBJ2-1 and V is TRBV30; the match to TRBD2 covers 8 bases. J gave up 3 bases and V 0 bases, and 4 bases lay outside the gene matches. Germline CDR1 is GTSNPN and CDR2 is SVGIG (reference sequence). There are 15 residues in the CDR3.

This clone occurred a few times. V usage is TRBV5-4 and J usage is TRBJ2-5, with 8 bases lining up with TRBD2. From germline, CDR1 is SGHNT and CDR2 YYREEE (reference sequence). V lost 3 bases, J lost 7 bases, and 5 bases stayed unmatched. The CDR3 sequence is 13 residues long. The chain's CDR3 is CASSSERGRTQYF. The CDR3, as DNA: TGTGCCAGCAGCTCCGAGCGGGGGCGGACCCAGTACTTC.

This clone was seen a single time. The chain couples TRBV29-1 to TRBJ2-7; maybe TRBD2 (6 bases). V was clipped by 6 bases and J by 2 bases, with 17 bases between them. Germline loops: CDR1 SQVTM, CDR2 ANQGSEA. The CDR3 runs to 14 residues. The CDR3 here is CSVGGRVSAYEQYF. The CDR3 DNA reads TGCAGCGTGGGAGGACGGGTAAGCGCCTACGAGCAGTACTTC.

The CDR3 DNA is TGTGCCAGCAGCGTAGCCGGAGGTTTGGGCTACACCTTC. Translation gives CASSVAGGLGYTF. This chain connects TRBV9 to TRBJ1-2; D call uncertain. CDR3 size: 13 residues. Trimming removed 0 bases from V and 8 bases from J, with 11 bases in between. The germline V gene has CDR1 SGDLS and CDR2 YYNGEE.

This clone turned up a few times. The chain carries TRBV30 and TRBJ2-3; a possible D gene is TRBD2 (6 bases). Between the trimmed V and J ends, which lost 3 bases and 3 bases, there was a span of 10 bases. CDR1 and CDR2 (germline): GTSNPN, SVGIG (reference sequence). This CDR3 spans 13 amino acids. For the CDR3, the DNA is TGTGCCTGGAGGGTCGGGGGTACAGATACGCAGTATTTT. This gives the protein CAWRVGGTDTQYF.

The chain recombines TRBV9 with TRBJ1-6; 10 nucleotides align to TRBD1. CDR1 is SGDLS and CDR2 is YYNGEE in the germline V gene. This CDR3 comprises 16 residues. J lost 9 bases, V lost 6 bases, and 12 bases had no gene match. CDR3 region: CASTRRGDRGGSPLHF. The CDR3 DNA is TGTGCCAGCACCCGAAGGGGGGACAGGGGAGGTTCACCCCTCCACTTT.

The chain combines TRBV14 with TRBJ2-1; 11 nucleotides match TRBD2. Trimming cost V 0 bases and J 9 bases; bases outside gene matches: 4. Germline-derived CDR1 and CDR2 are SGHDN and FVKESK. The CDR3 totals 15 residues. The CDR3 loop reads CASSQDSGGGREQFF. Written as DNA, the CDR3 is TGTGCCAGCAGCCAAGATAGCGGGGGGGGGCGTGAGCAGTTCTTC.

As concerns this clone: Because the CDR3 is missing its conserved closing phenylalanine or tryptophan, this is likely a read error. It is unclear where the CDR3 begins or ends on the DNA, so no DNA is shown, and the CDR3 is as TCRdb lists it. The chain employs TRBV27 and TRBJ2-7; the table's D gene call, TRBD1, was not cross checked with the DNA. Germline V gives CDR1 MNHEY, CDR2 SMNVEV (reference sequence). The length of the CDR3 is 10 amino acids, counting both ends. The CDR3: CASNLRGLYI.

The rearrangement links TRBV5-1 to TRBJ1-1; no clear D. Trimming took 0 bases from V and 1 from J, leaving 7 bases between them. The CDR3 sequence is 14 residues long. Germline-derived CDR1 and CDR2 are SGHRS and YFSETQ. Here the CDR3 DNA reads TGCGCCAGCAGCTTGGGACGATGGAACACTGAAGCTTTCTTT. It translates to CASSLGRWNTEAFF.

J is TRBJ2-7 and V is TRBV6-5; D may be TRBD1 (6 bases). Germline V gene lookup returns CDR1 MNHEY and CDR2 SVGAGI. V was shortened by 8 bases and J by 1 base, with 9 bases between the two germline ends. This CDR3 spans 12 amino acids. CDR3 sequence (DNA): TGTGCCAGCTCGGACAGATCCTACGAGCAGTACTTC. Translation gives CASSDRSYEQYF.

The genes are TRBV6-4 and TRBJ1-1, with D unresolved. Trimming cost V 5 bases and J 9 bases, with 16 bases left between them. Germline V lookup: CDR1 MRHNA, CDR2 SNTAGT. The CDR3 is 13 residues long. The CDR3 is CASSHGSADQAFF. DNA of the CDR3: TGTGCCAGCAGTCACGGGTCCGCCGACCAAGCTTTCTTT.

J is TRBJ2-7 and V is TRBV9; D may be TRBD2 (7 bases). Looked up from germline, CDR1 is SGDLS and CDR2 is YYNGEE. There are 16 residues in the CDR3. Trimming took 3 bases from V and 3 from J, leaving 19 bases between them. The CDR3 bases are TGTGCCAGCAGCGCCGGTGGTGCGGGGGCCTACTACGAGCAGTACTTC. Translated: CASSAGGAGAYYEQYF.

This clone has a handful of counts. This chain uses TRBV9 with TRBJ1-5, with D unclear. Trimming took 0 bases from V and 0 from J, leaving 7 bases between them. The CDR3 totals 15 residues. Per the germline V gene, CDR1 is SGDLS and CDR2 is YYNGEE. For the CDR3, the DNA is TGTGCCAGCAGCGTAGCTGGGGATAGCAATCAGCCCCAGCATTTT. Translating gives CASSVAGDSNQPQHF.

This rearrangement joins TRBV2 to TRBJ2-7; tentatively, D is TRBD2 (5 bases). Trimming pared 8 bases from V and 3 bases from J, leaving 11 bases between. The CDR3 runs to 12 residues. CDR1 and CDR2 from the germline V gene are SNHLY and FYNNEI. The DNA of the CDR3 is TGTGCCAGCTTGCCTAGCCTCTACGAGCAGTACTTC. Encoded protein: CASLPSLYEQYF.

The J gene is TRBJ2-3, the V gene TRBV29-1; D is undetermined. Trimming took 3 bases from V and 0 from J, leaving 10 bases between them. Germline V gene sequence: CDR1 SQVTM, CDR2 ANQGSEA. This CDR3 spans 14 amino acids. Here the CDR3 reads CSVDVGSSTDTQYF. DNA for the CDR3: TGCAGCGTTGATGTAGGTTCTAGCACAGATACGCAGTATTTT.

This clone was detected only once. The V and J genes are TRBV30 and TRBJ2-5, with D possibly matching TRBD2 (5 bases). The CDR3 length is 14 residues. The germline V gene encodes CDR1 GTSNPN and CDR2 SVGIG (reference sequence). Between the trimmed V and J ends, which lost 4 bases and 3 bases, there was a span of 15 bases. The CDR3 bases are TGTGCCTGGACTGGACGGGGTCGGGAAGAGACCCAGTACTTC. Translated, it gives CAWTGRGREETQYF.

The rearrangement uses TRBV30 and TRBJ1-6, with 7 bases lining up with TRBD1. CDR1 GTSNPN and CDR2 SVGIG come from the germline V gene (reference sequence). V trimming: 6 bases; J trimming: 5 bases; junction bases outside the gene matches: 10. This CDR3 is built from 15 residues. The CDR3 loop reads CACTNLTGNNSPLHF. The CDR3 coding sequence is TGTGCCTGTACTAATTTGACAGGGAATAATTCACCCCTCCACTTT.

The chain links TRBV6-5 to TRBJ2-7; D gene ambiguous. The germline V and J ends were trimmed by 1 base and 3 bases, with 7 bases remaining between them. Germline CDR1 MNHEY, CDR2 SVGAGI. The CDR3 runs 13 residues. The CDR3 DNA reads TGTGCCAGCAGTTACTTGCCGAACTACGAGCAGTACTTC. It is translated as CASSYLPNYEQYF.

The chain has TRBV25-1 and TRBJ2-4; 9 bases line up with TRBD1. Looked up from germline, CDR1 is MGHDK and CDR2 is SYGVNS. This CDR3 contains 14 residues. V lost 5 bases and J lost 7; bases outside the gene matches: 6. CDR3 DNA sequence: TGTGCCAGCAGTACCCCCGGGACAGGGAACATTCAGTACTTC. Amino acid sequence: CASSTPGTGNIQYF.

This clone was observed a handful of times. The chain is built from TRBV4-3 and TRBJ2-1; D gene unclear. Germline V gene lookup returns CDR1 LGHNA and CDR2 YSLEER. V was shortened by 1 base and J by 2 bases, with 0 bases between the two germline ends. The CDR3 is 12 residues long. The CDR3 sequence is CASSQAYNEQFF. The CDR3 DNA sequence: TGCGCCAGCAGCCAAGCCTACAATGAGCAGTTCTTC.

This clone was recorded a few times. This rearrangement joins TRBV2 to TRBJ2-7, with D possibly called TRBD1 or TRBD2 (5 bases each). The CDR3 extends over 15 amino acids. Germline CDR1 is SNHLY and CDR2 is FYNNEI. V was shortened by 5 bases and J by 0 bases, with 14 bases between the two germline ends. The CDR3 reads CASSPAPGSSYEQYF. CDR3 bases: TGTGCCAGCAGTCCCGCCCCAGGGAGCTCCTACGAGCAGTACTTC.

The V call is TRBV27, the J call TRBJ2-5, with TRBD1 as a possible D gene (5 bases). In germline, CDR1 is MNHEY, CDR2 SMNVEV (reference sequence). Trimming took 5 bases from V and 5 from J, leaving 24 bases between them. The CDR3 covers 17 residues. CDR3 sequence: CASSRSFGAVWDETQYF. CDR3 bases: TGTGCCAGCAGTCGCAGCTTTGGGGCGGTGTGGGATGAGACCCAGTACTTC.

This chain joins TRBV7-9 and TRBJ2-1; D ambiguous. Trimming stripped 2 bases from V and 5 bases from J, with 7 bases between. The CDR3 covers 13 residues. CDR1 is SEHNR, CDR2 FQNEAQ, per germline (reference sequence). Here the CDR3 reads CASSLTVNNEQFF. The CDR3 DNA sequence: TGTGCCAGCAGCTTAACAGTCAACAATGAGCAGTTCTTC.

This rearrangement joins TRBV27 to TRBJ1-6; TRBD1 agrees at 9 bases. This CDR3 is built from 15 residues. V lost 5 bases and J lost 7; bases outside the gene matches: 6. Germline V gene lookup returns CDR1 MNHEY and CDR2 SMNVEV (reference sequence). CDR3 in DNA: TGTGCCAGCAGTCCAGGGACAGGGCGGAATTCACCCCTCCACTTT. Translating it yields CASSPGTGRNSPLHF.

V gene TRBV30 combines with J gene TRBJ2-6; D is uncertain. The CDR3 totals 13 residues. Looked up from germline, CDR1 is GTSNPN and CDR2 is SVGIG (reference sequence). V was shortened by 5 bases and J by 1 base, with 6 bases between the two germline ends. This CDR3 is CAWERSGANVLTF. CDR3 bases: TGTGCCTGGGAGAGGTCTGGGGCCAACGTCCTGACTTTC. Looking up the rest from reference TRBV30 and TRBJ2-6 gives the full variable domain: SQTIHQWPATLVQPVGSPLSLECTVEGTSNPNLYWYRQAAGRGLQLLFYSVGIGQISSEVPQNLSASRPQDRQFILSSKKLLLSDSGFYLCAWERSGANVLTFGAGSRLTVL.

The J gene is TRBJ2-2, the V gene TRBV5-6; a weak D match, TRBD1 (5 bases). The germline V gene encodes CDR1 SGHDT and CDR2 YYEEEE. Trimming removed 2 bases from V and 1 base from J, with 12 bases in between. The CDR3 loop spans 16 amino acids. CDR3 sequence reads: CASSFFDRQNTGELFF. Written as DNA, the CDR3 is TGTGCCAGCAGCTTTTTTGACAGACAGAACACCGGGGAGCTGTTTTTT.